The present TCR beta chain was sequenced within a study of T cells in narcolepsy. The overall study: Enrolled donors included narcolepsy type 1 or type 2 patients and healthy controls. Study outcomes and limitations: Some memory CD4+ repertoires had no autoreactive clone sequences. Healthy controls reportedly lacked the autoreactive clonotypes serially found in patients' blood. Comparing one patient's CSF and blood CD4+ clonotypes highlighted HCRT- and TRIB2-specific autoreactive clonotypes.

With respect to this clone: The antigen remains unidentified.

Here immunoSEQ multiplex PCR was the method, and the copy in TCRdb shows in-frame clones only, minus some. The table has about 33,000 clones, roughly four fifths seen once; the top ten hold around 1.3%. V was trimmed by 0 bases and J by 3 bases, leaving 12 bases between them. This CDR3 contains 15 residues. Germline values: CDR1 SGHDT, CDR2 YYEEEE. V is TRBV5-6 and J is TRBJ1-2; tentatively, D is TRBD1 (5 bases). The TCR was taken from a human donor with narcolepsy. Material: CD45RA- memory CD4+ T cells from PBMCs. CDR3 residues: CASSLELSTDYGYTF. Here the CDR3 DNA reads TGTGCCAGCAGCTTGGAGCTTTCGACAGACTATGGCTACACCTTC.